The clone carrying this T cell receptor (delta chain) was counted a few times. This entry comes from a study of gamma-delta T cells after stem cell transplantation. TCRdb re-called the RT-PCR reads through CATT. The sample shows thousands of delta-chain clones, 1.5% to 2% of them seen only once. V shed 1 base, J shed 0 bases, and the junction held 8 bases outside the gene matches. The CDR3 contains 17 residues. Per germline, CDR1 GEAIGNYY and CDR2 EKD. The TCR was taken from a human donor. It is not recorded whose cells these are; they may come from a transplant donor. Source material: gamma-delta T cells. This chain uses TRDV2 with TRDJ1; 9 bases agree with TRDD3. This chain's CDR3 is CACDTLLGDFNTDKLIF. CDR3 DNA sequence: TGTGCCTGTGACACTCTACTGGGGGACTTCAACACCGATAAACTCATCTTT.